One and the same sample provided the 12 T cell receptor beta chains below, sequenced in a study of OX40 agonist ivuxolimab in advanced cancers. Profiled with immunoSEQ multiplex PCR; TCRdb holds only in-frame clones, not every one. The sample has about 72,000 clones, 85% to 90% seen once. The source was CD4+ or CD8+ T cells sorted from blood, collected in a trial of the OX40 agonist ivuxolimab. The receptor source for this set is an adult with an advanced solid tumor such as melanoma, head and neck, liver or kidney cancer.

The rearrangement uses TRBV10-3 and TRBJ1-2; a weak D match, TRBD1 (6 bases). Germline CDR1 reads ENHRY; CDR2 reads SYGVKD. The CDR3 is 14 amino acids. V was trimmed by 2 bases and J by 0 bases, leaving 7 bases between them. The CDR3 sequence: CAISERTANYGYTF. CDR3 bases: TGTGCCATCAGTGAGCGGACAGCTAACTATGGCTACACCTTC.

The V call is TRBV25-1, the J call TRBJ2-7; 11 nucleotides align to TRBD2. With V trimmed by 6 bases and J by 3 bases, 1 base remained unmatched. The CDR3 runs 13 residues. The V gene's germline CDR1 is MGHDK and CDR2 SYGVNS. CDR3 amino acids: CASRLAGDYEQYF. The DNA of the CDR3 is TGTGCCAGCAGACTAGCGGGGGACTACGAGCAGTACTTC.

This rearrangement joins TRBV1 to TRBJ1-3; TRBD1, as called in the table, went unchecked against the DNA. TRBV1 is classified as a pseudogene. This CDR3 has 18 residues. Here the CDR3 DNA reads TGCACCAGCAGCCAAGAATTAACCGGGCCCGCAGGGGGAAACACCATATATTTT. Protein product: CTSSQELTGPAGGNTIYF.

The J gene is TRBJ2-3, the V gene TRBV9; TRBD2 agrees at 8 bases. In germline, CDR1 is SGDLS, CDR2 YYNGEE. The CDR3 runs 18 residues. The trim removed 3 bases at V and 0 bases at J, leaving 12 bases unmatched. The CDR3 loop is CASSATSGGNPSTDTQYF. The CDR3, as DNA: TGTGCCAGCAGCGCAACTAGCGGAGGGAACCCGAGCACAGATACGCAGTATTTT.

The chain is built from TRBV6-1 and TRBJ1-6; D perhaps matches TRBD1 (6 bases). CDR3 size: 14 residues. V lost 8 bases to trimming and J lost 10 bases, with 18 bases between them. The V gene's germline CDR1 is MNHNS and CDR2 SASEGT. The CDR3 reads CASGEQGFSSPLHF. The CDR3 DNA reads TGTGCCAGCGGGGAACAGGGTTTCTCGTCACCCCTCCACTTT.

This clone was seen a handful of times. The chain has TRBV6-5 and TRBJ2-2; TRBD1 might be the D (5 bases). CDR1 and CDR2 from the germline V gene are MNHEY and SVGAGI. The CDR3 covers 14 residues. The ends were cut back, 6 bases at V and 3 bases at J, with 11 bases in the middle. CDR3 nucleotides: TGTGCCAGCAGCCCGAGACAGTACACCGGGGAGCTGTTTTTT. Translation gives CASSPRQYTGELFF.

This clone has a handful of counts. J is TRBJ1-1 and V is TRBV2, with D possibly TRBD1 on 6 matching bases. The CDR3 has 15 residues. Trimming shortened V by 6 bases and J by 7 bases, and 21 bases separated the two germline ends. Germline V gene data show CDR1 as SNHLY and CDR2 as FYNNEI. The CDR3 sequence: CASRTREGVLGEAFF. For the CDR3, the DNA is TGTGCCAGCAGAACGAGAGAGGGGGTATTGGGTGAAGCTTTCTTT.

This chain connects TRBV10-1 to TRBJ2-7; D uncertain. The CDR3 spans 15 residues. The V gene's germline CDR1 is WNHNN and CDR2 SYGVQD (reference sequence). Trimming pared 0 bases from V and 4 bases from J, leaving 13 bases between. The CDR3 DNA is TGCGCCAGCAGTGAGTCGTTTTACGGCCTGTACGAGCAGTACTTC. It yields the protein CASSESFYGLYEQYF.

This clone was seen only a few times. J is TRBJ1-5 and V is TRBV12-5, with D tentatively TRBD1 (5 bases). CDR1 is LGHNT and CDR2 is FRNRAP in the germline V gene. V dropped 0 bases and J dropped 6 bases, with 18 bases sitting between them. The CDR3 covers 17 residues. CDR3 in DNA: TGTGCTAGTGGTTTGGTACTAGAGGGGACGAAACTTCAGCCCCAGCATTTT. Amino acid sequence: CASGLVLEGTKLQPQHF.

This clone was detected only once. The chain is built from TRBV5-1 and TRBJ2-3, with TRBD1 matching 12 bases. After removal of 4 bases from V and 6 bases from J, the junction contained 3 bases not matched to a gene. CDR3 length: 14 amino acids. Germline assignment: CDR1 SGHRS and CDR2 YFSETQ. Written as DNA, the CDR3 is TGCGCCAGCAGCGGGACAGGGGGCGCCGATACGCAGTATTTT. Protein: CASSGTGGADTQYF.

The V and J genes are TRBV29-1 and TRBJ2-1; D is uncertain. V was shortened by 1 base and J by 10 bases, with 8 bases between the two germline ends. This CDR3 has 11 amino acids. Germline V gene lookup returns CDR1 SQVTM and CDR2 ANQGSEA. CDR3 sequence (DNA): TGCAGCGTTGAAGTGACCTTAGAGCAGTTCTTC. This encodes CSVEVTLEQFF.

The V gene is TRBV6-1, the J gene TRBJ2-2, with D possibly being TRBD1 (5 bases). V was shortened by 0 bases and J by 1 base, with 12 bases between the two germline ends. The germline gives CDR1 MNHNS, CDR2 SASEGT. CDR3 length equals 17 residues. The CDR3 DNA sequence: TGTGCCAGCAGTGAAGCGCTAAAGGGGCTGAACACCGGGGAGCTGTTTTTT. Protein: CASSEALKGLNTGELFF.